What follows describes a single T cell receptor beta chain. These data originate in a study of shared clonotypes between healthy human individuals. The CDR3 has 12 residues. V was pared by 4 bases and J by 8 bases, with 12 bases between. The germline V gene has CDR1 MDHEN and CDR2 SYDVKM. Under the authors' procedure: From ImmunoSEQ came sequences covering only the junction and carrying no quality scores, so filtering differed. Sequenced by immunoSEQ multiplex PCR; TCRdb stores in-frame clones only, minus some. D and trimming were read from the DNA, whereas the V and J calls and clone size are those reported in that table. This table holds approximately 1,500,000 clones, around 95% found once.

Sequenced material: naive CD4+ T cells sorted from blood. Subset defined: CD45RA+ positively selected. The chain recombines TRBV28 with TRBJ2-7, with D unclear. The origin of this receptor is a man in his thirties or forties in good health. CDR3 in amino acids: CASSSYIRQQYF. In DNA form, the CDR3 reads TGTGCCAGCAGTTCCTATATTAGGCAGCAGTACTTC.